This TCR beta chain originates from a study of blood T cell repertoires in COVID-19. Across the study: Material from acute and convalescent COVID-19 was sourced from the United States, Italy and Spain. Sources were T cells, B-cell-depleted T cells, or PBMCs; the material itself was cDNA or gDNA.

Per the authors' pipeline: Amplifying reference gene primers gave estimates of nucleated cell counts. The protocol was immunoSEQ multiplex PCR, while the TCRdb copy is restricted to in-frame clones and leaves out a portion. V and J calls and clone size are as listed in that table; D and trimming were resolved from the DNA. The sample shows around 150,000 clones, around four fifths of them seen only once. Germline-derived CDR1 and CDR2 are MNHEY and SVGAGI. The CDR3 totals 13 residues. The V and J ends lost 11 bases and 8 bases, in that order; junction bases with no gene match: 9. Sample: peripheral blood. The receptor comes from a woman older than 75 with acute or convalescent COVID-19. This sequence joins TRBV6-5 and TRBJ1-6, with 7 bases aligning to TRBD1. The CDR3: CASSRDRDSPLHF. The CDR3 DNA reads as TGTGCCTCTTCCCGGGACAGAGATTCACCCCTCCACTTT.